These T cell receptor beta chains were read from a single sample in a study of cytomegalovirus exposure and HLA in healthy donors. Clones were sequenced by immunoSEQ multiplex PCR, and TCRdb holds only the in-frame ones, with some missing. The profile shows some 140,000 clones, more than 70% of them singletons. The sequencing sample was made of PBMCs. These receptors were collected from a male donor in good health and CMV-seropositive. The CDR3 runs from the conserved cysteine through the conserved F or W. D genes are given only for firm matches. Expanded clones are given a class, and other clones once, few, many or no size at all.

cdr3_nt cdr3_aa v_call d_call clone_size j_call
TGTGCCAGCAGCGAGACTTTGAACACTGAAGCTTTCTTT CASSETLNTEAFF TRBV6-4 . . TRBJ1-1
TGTGCCAGCAGCTTAGTAGGGGGACAGCCCCGGGGTGCTTTCTTT CASSLVGGQPRGAFF TRBV7-6 TRBD1 . TRBJ1-1
TGTGCCAGCAGCTTAGAGAGGTTCCATTCCGGGGAGCTGTTTTTT CASSLERFHSGELFF TRBV7-8 . . TRBJ2-2
TGTGCCAGCAGCTTTACAGATAACTATGGCTACACCTTC CASSFTDNYGYTF TRBV7-8 . . TRBJ1-2
TGTGCCAGCAATAGGGGCGGCTACACCTTC CASNRGGYTF TRBV6-1 . . TRBJ1-2
TGCGCCAGCAGTGAGGCGAACGTACAGGGGGTGAGTGAGCAGTACTTC CASSEANVQGVSEQYF TRBV10-1 TRBD1 . TRBJ2-7
TGTGCCAGCAGCTTAAATCCTCTGGAGACCCAGTACTTC CASSLNPLETQYF TRBV7-3 . . TRBJ2-5
TGTGCCAGCAGCTTTGACAGGCCAGGGGTTAACAATGAGCAGTTCTTC CASSFDRPGVNNEQFF TRBV7-3 . once TRBJ2-1
TGTGCCAGCAGCTTAGGAACCCTTAGTGATGGCTACACCTTC CASSLGTLSDGYTF TRBV11-1 . . TRBJ1-2
TGTGCCAGCAGCTTAGAGGTTTCGAGCGGGGGATACAATGAGCAGTTCTTC CASSLEVSSGGYNEQFF TRBV7-6 TRBD2 . TRBJ2-1
TGTGCCAGCAGGGCACAGGAGCGCACAGATACGCAGTATTTT CASRAQERTDTQYF TRBV25-1 . . TRBJ2-3
TGCGCCAGCAGGAGCAGCGGGACGAACACCGGGGAGCTGTTTTTT CASRSSGTNTGELFF TRBV5-1 TRBD2 . TRBJ2-2
TGTGCCAGCAGCTTAGAAGGGGGTAATGAAAAACTGTTTTTT CASSLEGGNEKLFF TRBV13 . . TRBJ1-4